The 27 T cell receptor beta chains reported below all come from one sample, sequenced in a study of blood T cell repertoires in COVID-19. Sequencing used immunoSEQ multiplex PCR; TCRdb keeps in-frame clones, though not all of them. The sample has about 78,000 clones, roughly 86% seen once. Sequenced input: peripheral blood. These receptors were taken from a man in his forties or fifties with active or convalescent COVID-19.

The chain uses TRBV6-2 or TRBV6-3 and TRBJ2-1, with 9 bases identical to TRBD1. CDR3 length: 17 amino acids. V was clipped by 5 bases and J by 0 bases; unmatched bases: 8. Germline V lookup: CDR1 MNHEY, CDR2 SVGEGT. In DNA, the CDR3 is TGTGCCAGCAGTAAGGACAGGGGACCTAGCTCCTACAATGAGCAGTTCTTC. Amino acids: CASSKDRGPSSYNEQFF.

This chain links TRBV29-1 with TRBJ1-1; 11 positions agree with TRBD1. After removal of 3 bases from V and 5 bases from J, the junction contained 11 bases not matched to a gene. The CDR3 consists of 16 residues. Per germline, CDR1 SQVTM and CDR2 ANQGSEA. The CDR3 DNA is TGCAGCGTTGATAAAGGGACAGGGGGTTTGGGGACTGAAGCTTTCTTT. Translation: CSVDKGTGGLGTEAFF. Complete variable domain (other parts from reference TRBV29-1 and TRBJ1-1): SAVISQKPSRDICQRGTSLTIQCQVDSQVTMMFWYRQQPGQSLTLIATANQGSEATYESGFVIDKFPISRPNLTFSTLTVSNMSPEDSSIYLCSVDKGTGGLGTEAFFGQGTRLTVV.

The V gene is TRBV3-1 (or the pseudogene TRBV3-2), the J gene TRBJ2-5; TRBD1 agrees at 7 bases. The germline V gene encodes CDR1 LGHDT and CDR2 YNNKEL (reference sequence). This CDR3 contains 16 residues. The junction had 8 bases not matched to a gene; V was cut back by 0 bases and J by 4 bases. The CDR3 loop is CASSQDGQVLTETQYF. The CDR3 DNA is TGTGCCAGCAGCCAAGACGGACAGGTCTTAACAGAGACCCAGTACTTC.

This sequence joins TRBV7-9 and TRBJ2-1; 8 nucleotides match TRBD2. The germline gives CDR1 SEHNR, CDR2 FQNEAQ (reference sequence). This CDR3 comprises 14 residues. After removal of 8 bases from V and 5 bases from J, the junction contained 8 bases not matched to a gene. CDR3 sequence reads: CASLWGSGNNEQFF. CDR3 bases: TGTGCCAGCCTTTGGGGTAGCGGGAACAATGAGCAGTTCTTC.

V is TRBV6-2 or TRBV6-3 and J is TRBJ2-7, with 12 bases matching TRBD2. CDR3 length equals 15 residues. The trim removed 2 bases at V and 2 bases at J, leaving 1 base unmatched. Germline V gene data show CDR1 as MNHEY and CDR2 as SVGEGT. The CDR3 is CASSYRTSGTYEQYF. The CDR3 DNA follows: TGTGCCAGCAGTTACAGGACTAGCGGGACCTACGAGCAGTACTTC.

This rearrangement joins TRBV10-1 to TRBJ2-3; 8 bases line up with TRBD2. V was pared by 3 bases and J by 11 bases, with 4 bases of the junction left unmatched. The CDR3 is made up of 12 amino acids. CDR1 WNHNN and CDR2 SYGVQD come from the germline V gene (reference sequence). The CDR3 coding sequence is TGCGCCAGCAGTGATTACGGGGGGGAGCAGTATTTT. The encoded protein is CASSDYGGEQYF.

This clone was seen just once. This chain connects TRBV7-2 to TRBJ2-2; the D gene is possibly TRBD1 (6 bases). Germline V gives CDR1 SGHTA, CDR2 FQGNSA. Trimming took 6 bases from V and 0 from J, leaving 11 bases between them. There are 15 residues in the CDR3. The CDR3 loop reads CASRSGHANTGELFF. CDR3 coding DNA: TGTGCCAGCAGGTCGGGACACGCGAACACCGGGGAGCTGTTTTTT. Looking up the rest from reference TRBV7-2 and TRBJ2-2 gives the full variable domain: GAGVSQSPSNKVTEKGKDVELRCDPISGHTALYWYRQSLGQGLEFLIYFQGNSAPDKSGLPSDRFSAERTGGSVSTLTIQRTQQEDSAVYLCASRSGHANTGELFFGEGSRLTVL.

This clone was seen only once. This chain connects TRBV9 to TRBJ2-1; 10 nucleotides match TRBD2. CDR3 size: 14 residues. Germline loops: CDR1 SGDLS, CDR2 YYNGEE. The V segment lost 2 bases and the J segment 6 bases; nucleotides outside the gene matches: 2. This CDR3 reads CASSVSGGVNEQFF. CDR3 in DNA: TGTGCCAGCAGCGTGAGCGGGGGGGTCAATGAGCAGTTCTTC.

V and J are TRBV18 and TRBJ2-4, with 9 bases identical to TRBD2. Per the germline V gene, CDR1 is KGHSH and CDR2 is LQKENI. The V gene end was trimmed by 6 bases and the J gene end by 0 bases; junction bases not matched to a gene: 21. CDR3 length: 21 amino acids. CDR3: CASSETSSLAGNVLAKNIQYF. CDR3 nucleotides: TGTGCCAGCTCGGAAACCTCCTCCCTAGCGGGGAACGTACTAGCCAAAAACATTCAGTACTTC.

This chain joins TRBV10-3 and TRBJ2-2; 10 nucleotides agree with TRBD2. Germline trimming cut 4 bases from V and 4 bases from J; bases unmatched to any gene: 3. The germline CDR1 and CDR2 sequences are ENHRY and SYGVKD. The CDR3 loop spans 15 amino acids. CDR3 sequence reads: CAISGSGGATGELFF. As DNA, the CDR3 is TGTGCCATCAGTGGGAGCGGGGGGGCCACCGGGGAGCTGTTTTTT.

The rearrangement joins TRBV27 to TRBJ1-4, with a weak D call TRBD1 (5 bases). Germline V gene sequence: CDR1 MNHEY, CDR2 SMNVEV (reference sequence). This CDR3 contains 16 residues. V lost 8 bases and J lost 8, with 24 bases in between. CDR3 residues: CASSKGFPPSMEKLFF. CDR3 sequence (DNA): TGTGCCAGCTCAAAGGGGTTTCCCCCTTCGATGGAAAAACTGTTTTTT. Complete variable domain (other parts from reference TRBV27 and TRBJ1-4): EAQVTQNPRYLITVTGKKLTVTCSQNMNHEYMSWYRQDPGLGLRQIYYSMNVEVTDKGDVPEGYKVSRKEKRNFPLILESPSPNQTSLYFCASSKGFPPSMEKLFFGSGTQLSVL.

The chain links TRBV7-2 to TRBJ1-2, with 7 nucleotides matching TRBD1. With 0 bases clipped from V and 1 base from J, the junction kept 5 bases outside the gene matches. Germline-derived CDR1 and CDR2 are SGHTA and FQGNSA. This CDR3 is 16 amino acids long. CDR3 nucleotide sequence: TGTGCCAGCAGCTTAGCCTACAGGGGAGATAACTATGGCTACACCTTC. It encodes CASSLAYRGDNYGYTF.

This chain uses TRBV7-9 with TRBJ2-1; 9 bases map to TRBD2. V trimming: 11 bases; J trimming: 10 bases; junction bases outside the gene matches: 9. The length of the CDR3 is 12 residues. CDR1 and CDR2 from the germline V gene are SEHNR and FQNEAQ (reference sequence). The CDR3 reads CAGRGLAGEQFF. The CDR3 DNA is TGTGCCGGTCGGGGCCTAGCGGGGGAGCAGTTCTTC.

This chain uses TRBV11-2 with TRBJ2-2, with 9 bases identical to TRBD2. The CDR3 is made up of 15 amino acids. After removal of 3 bases from V and 3 bases from J, the junction contained 2 bases not matched to a gene. Germline V lookup: CDR1 SGHAT, CDR2 FQNNGV. The CDR3 loop is CASSLRGGDTGELFF. CDR3 coding DNA: TGTGCCAGCAGCTTGCGGGGGGGAGACACCGGGGAGCTGTTTTTT. Full variable domain (rest looked up from reference TRBV11-2 and TRBJ2-2): EAGVAQSPRYKIIEKRQSVAFWCNPISGHATLYWYQQILGQGPKLLIQFQNNGVVDDSQLPKDRFSAERLKGVDSTLKIQPAKLEDSAVYLCASSLRGGDTGELFFGEGSRLTVL.

This clone was observed a few times. The V and J genes are TRBV13 and TRBJ1-3, with D hard to call. This CDR3 spans 16 amino acids. Trimming stripped 5 bases from V and 0 bases from J, with 14 bases between. CDR1 and CDR2 (germline): PRHDT, FYEKMQ (reference sequence). The CDR3 loop reads CASSRGGRSSGNTIYF. In nucleotides, the CDR3 is TGTGCCAGCAGCCGCGGAGGGAGGAGCTCTGGAAACACCATATATTTT.

The rearrangement joins TRBV6-5 to TRBJ2-2; 8 bases agree with TRBD1. J was trimmed by 5 bases and V by 5 bases; bases with no gene match: 4. Germline V gene sequence: CDR1 MNHEY, CDR2 SVGAGI. The length of the CDR3 is 14 residues. CDR3 sequence: CASSRTGMTGELFF. As DNA, the CDR3 is TGTGCCAGCAGTCGGACAGGGATGACCGGGGAGCTGTTTTTT.

This clone turned up a few times. This chain joins TRBV19 and TRBJ1-1; tentatively, D is TRBD1 (6 bases). The CDR3 contains 12 residues. V lost 8 bases and J lost 6, with 13 bases in between. Germline V gene lookup returns CDR1 LNHDA and CDR2 SQIVND (reference sequence). DNA for the CDR3: TGTGCCAGTTCGGGGGGGGCATCTGAAGCTTTCTTT. This gives the protein CASSGGASEAFF.

This chain uses TRBV12-3 or TRBV12-4 with TRBJ2-7; the D gene is possibly TRBD2 (5 bases). The CDR3 is 12 amino acids. With 5 bases removed from V and 13 bases from J, the gap between germline ends came to 18 bases. For the CDR3, the DNA is TGTGCCAGCAGTAGTTCCGGACGGGGTTTTTACTTC. Translation: CASSSSGRGFYF.

The chain links TRBV24-1 to TRBJ1-2; TRBD1 is a possible D gene (5 bases). CDR1 and CDR2 (germline): KGHDR, SFDVKD. V lost 5 bases and J lost 4, with 13 bases in between. The CDR3 has 14 amino acids. The DNA for the CDR3 is TGTGCCACCAGTGCACCAGACAGAATCTATGGCTACACCTTC. Translating gives CATSAPDRIYGYTF.

This clone was counted once. The rearrangement links TRBV27 to TRBJ1-6; 12 positions match TRBD1. V was pared by 5 bases and J by 9 bases, with 11 bases of the junction left unmatched. The CDR3 totals 17 residues. The germline CDR1 and CDR2 sequences are MNHEY and SMNVEV (reference sequence). For the CDR3, the DNA is TGTGCCAGCAGTCCTGGGACAGGGGGCTTATTAGGTTCACCCCTCCACTTT. Protein product: CASSPGTGGLLGSPLHF.

The rearrangement uses TRBV5-6 and TRBJ1-4; 9 bases are shared with TRBD1. The CDR3 spans 16 residues. The V gene's germline CDR1 is SGHDT and CDR2 YYEEEE. V was pared by 3 bases and J by 7 bases, with 10 bases of the junction left unmatched. This chain's CDR3 is CASSYATGTGSEKLFF. CDR3 in DNA: TGTGCCAGCAGCTACGCGACCGGGACAGGGAGTGAAAAACTGTTTTTT.

There are a few counts of this clone. This chain uses TRBV12-3 or TRBV12-4 with TRBJ1-2; a possible D gene is TRBD1 (6 bases). V was clipped by 3 bases and J by 8 bases, with 13 bases between them. This CDR3 region has 13 residues. The CDR3 DNA sequence: TGTGCCAGCAGTTTGGTCAGGGGAGGGGGCTACACCTTC. Translating gives CASSLVRGGGYTF.

The gene calls are TRBV28 and TRBJ2-3, with TRBD1 as a possible D gene (6 bases). Trimming shortened V by 2 bases and J by 2 bases, and 14 bases separated the two germline ends. From germline, CDR1 is MDHEN and CDR2 SYDVKM. This CDR3 has 16 amino acids. The CDR3 coding sequence is TGTGCCAGCAGTTTAGTACAGGGCTCCTTCACAGATACGCAGTATTTT. Translating gives CASSLVQGSFTDTQYF.

The chain has TRBV5-1 and TRBJ1-3; 7 nucleotides match TRBD1. The CDR3 sequence is 17 residues long. Germline loops: CDR1 SGHRS, CDR2 YFSETQ. With V trimmed by 0 bases and J by 2 bases, 8 bases remained unmatched. CDR3 protein: CASSLVVSGTAGNTIYF. DNA for the CDR3: TGCGCCAGCAGCTTGGTCGTTTCGGGGACAGCTGGAAACACCATATATTTT.

This clone is a singleton in its sample. The chain joins TRBV18 to TRBJ2-3; no clear D gene. V lost 0 bases, J lost 2 bases, and 3 bases lay in between. The germline CDR1 and CDR2 sequences are KGHSH and LQKENI. The CDR3 runs to 13 residues. DNA for the CDR3: TGTGCCAGCTCACCACCGTACACAGATACGCAGTATTTT. Its translation is CASSPPYTDTQYF. The full variable domain, completed using reference TRBV18 and TRBJ2-3, is NAGVMQNPRHLVRRRGQEARLRCSPMKGHSHVYWYRQLPEEGLKFMVYLQKENIIDESGMPKERFSAEFPKEGPSILRIQQVVRGDSAAYFCASSPPYTDTQYFGPGTRLTVL.

The J gene is TRBJ2-5, the V gene TRBV5-8; D possibly corresponds to TRBD2 (5 bases). The germline V gene has CDR1 SGHTS and CDR2 YDEGEE. Deletions cut 1 base from V and 4 bases from J, with 11 bases between. The CDR3 is 14 amino acids. The CDR3 coding sequence is TGTGCCAGCAGCTTGCCCGGAGGCGGAGAGACCCAGTACTTC. It translates to CASSLPGGGETQYF.

The CDR3 protein is CASSCRITNTGELFF. For the CDR3, the DNA is TGTGCCAGCAGCTGCAGGATAACGAACACCGGGGAGCTGTTTTTT. This rearrangement joins TRBV12-1 to TRBJ2-2; the tabulated D call, TRBD1, remains unverified against the DNA. TRBV12-1 is noted as a pseudogene. The CDR3 has 15 amino acids.